This T cell receptor (beta chain) was obtained from a study of T cell repertoires in cytomegalovirus infection. Across the study: Used in the study were CMV epitopes, some recently identified and HLA-C-restricted, others well-studied and HLA-B-restricted. It can be stated that public TCR beta signatures indicated CMV infection as well as a matching HLA type. Regarding the study as a whole: HLA-C-restricted CMV-specific TCR beta clonotypes were dominant in the ex vivo response. The cumulative frequency of public TCR beta families identified carriers of CMV plus the relevant HLA.

A single record per CDR3 protein comes from TCRdb applying MiXCR to the reads. The sample carries some 920,000 distinct CDR3 sequences, 30% to 40% recorded once. With 5 bases removed from V and 8 bases from J, the gap between germline ends came to 12 bases. The CDR3 covers 12 residues. As to this clonotype: The target antigen is unknown.

This chain connects TRBV12-3 or TRBV12-4 to TRBJ1-1, with D tentatively TRBD1 (5 bases). Material: cultured CD8+ T cells from PBMCs, obtained from culture after CMV antigen stimulation. This receptor was obtained from a human donor in good health (CMV status not recorded). Some clones in this sample may be carry-over from other donors' samples. The CDR3 DNA sequence: TGTGCCAGCAGTAAGGGGATAGCCGAAGCTTTCTTT. Translation: CASSKGIAEAFF.